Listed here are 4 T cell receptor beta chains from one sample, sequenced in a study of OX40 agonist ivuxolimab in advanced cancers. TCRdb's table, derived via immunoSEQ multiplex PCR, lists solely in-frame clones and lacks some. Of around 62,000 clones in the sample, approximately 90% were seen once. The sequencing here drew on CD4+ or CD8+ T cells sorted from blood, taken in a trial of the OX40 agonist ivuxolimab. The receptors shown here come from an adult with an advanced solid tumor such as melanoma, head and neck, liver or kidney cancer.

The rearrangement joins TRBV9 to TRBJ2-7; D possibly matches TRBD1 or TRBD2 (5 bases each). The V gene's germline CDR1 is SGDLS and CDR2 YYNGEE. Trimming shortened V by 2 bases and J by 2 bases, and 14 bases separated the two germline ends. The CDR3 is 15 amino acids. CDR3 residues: CASSVGVGAAYEQYF. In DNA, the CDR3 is TGTGCCAGCAGCGTGGGGGTAGGGGCGGCCTACGAGCAGTACTTC.

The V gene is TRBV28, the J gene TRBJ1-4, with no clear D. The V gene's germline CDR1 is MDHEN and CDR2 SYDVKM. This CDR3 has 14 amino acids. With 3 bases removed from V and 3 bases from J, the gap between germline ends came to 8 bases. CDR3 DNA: TGTGCCAGCAGTTTCGGCATGGCTAATGAAAAACTGTTTTTT. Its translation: CASSFGMANEKLFF.

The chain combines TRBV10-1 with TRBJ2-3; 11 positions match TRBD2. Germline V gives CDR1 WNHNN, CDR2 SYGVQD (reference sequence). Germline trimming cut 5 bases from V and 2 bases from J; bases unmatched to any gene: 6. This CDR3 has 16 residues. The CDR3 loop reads CASSPGTSGITDTQYF. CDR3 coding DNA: TGCGCCAGCAGTCCTGGGACTAGCGGAATCACAGATACGCAGTATTTT.

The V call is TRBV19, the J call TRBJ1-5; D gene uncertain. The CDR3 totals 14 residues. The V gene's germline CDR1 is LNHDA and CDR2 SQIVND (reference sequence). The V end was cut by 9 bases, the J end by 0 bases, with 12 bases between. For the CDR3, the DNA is TGTGCCAGCGGGCTAGGTTATAGCAATCAGCCCCAGCATTTT. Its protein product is CASGLGYSNQPQHF.